These 26 T cell receptor beta chains were all obtained from the same sample, sequenced in a study of blood T cell repertoires in COVID-19. Only in-frame clones appear in the TCRdb table, and some are missing; sequencing was by immunoSEQ multiplex PCR. The data show 100,000 to 150,000 clones, 70% to 75% seen once. The source material was peripheral blood. The source of these receptors is a man aged 80 or over with COVID-19, enrolled during active disease.

The chain joins TRBV24-1 to TRBJ1-2, with 10 nucleotides matching TRBD1. This CDR3 is 17 amino acids long. V dropped 4 bases and J dropped 0; count of bases not matched to a gene: 7. Germline CDR1 and CDR2: KGHDR and SFDVKD. The chain's CDR3 is CATSDHPGTGANYGYTF. In DNA form, the CDR3 reads TGTGCCACCAGTGACCACCCCGGGACAGGGGCTAACTATGGCTACACCTTC.

The chain joins TRBV11-1 to TRBJ2-3, with 7 positions matching TRBD2. The CDR3 loop spans 14 amino acids. V was clipped by 4 bases and J by 4 bases; unmatched bases: 5. Germline CDR1 reads SGHAT; CDR2 reads FQDESV (reference sequence). The CDR3 is CASSSPSGADTQYF. The CDR3 DNA follows: TGTGCCAGCAGCTCACCTAGCGGCGCAGATACGCAGTATTTT.

The chain carries TRBV19 and TRBJ1-2, with no clear D. There are 14 residues in the CDR3. Trimming shortened V by 6 bases and J by 8 bases, and 19 bases separated the two germline ends. Looked up from germline, CDR1 is LNHDA and CDR2 is SQIVND (reference sequence). The CDR3 here is CASRRSRQAGGYTF. As DNA, the CDR3 is TGTGCCAGTAGACGTTCAAGGCAGGCGGGGGGCTACACCTTC.

The chain uses TRBV28 and TRBJ1-5; 9 bases match TRBD1. From germline, CDR1 is MDHEN and CDR2 SYDVKM. This CDR3 contains 13 residues. Trimming took 4 bases from V and 5 from J; bases not matched to a gene: 0. CDR3 in DNA: TGTGCCAGCAGTTGGACAGGGGATCAGCCCCAGCATTTT. Its translation: CASSWTGDQPQHF.

The V and J genes are TRBV5-5 and TRBJ2-7; TRBD2 is a possible D gene (6 bases). Trimming cost V 5 bases and J 6 bases, with 24 bases left between them. The CDR3 consists of 16 residues. Germline assignment: CDR1 SGHKS and CDR2 YYEKEE (reference sequence). CDR3 nucleotide sequence: TGTGCCAGCAGTCTGATAGGCGGCACTGGCGGGGCCGAGCAGTACTTC. Its translation is CASSLIGGTGGAEQYF.

The table lists this clone with a few counts. The V gene is TRBV3-1 (or the pseudogene TRBV3-2), the J gene TRBJ1-3; 9 nucleotides agree with TRBD1. Germline CDR1 LGHDT, CDR2 YNNKEL (reference sequence). The CDR3 contains 15 residues. V dropped 4 bases and J dropped 4; count of bases not matched to a gene: 5. In DNA, the CDR3 is TGTGCCAGCAGCCTACAGACAGGGGGAGGAAACACCATATATTTT. Its protein product is CASSLQTGGGNTIYF.

The rearrangement uses TRBV20-1 and TRBJ2-2; D unresolved. Trimming left V 3 bases short and J 3 bases short, with 8 bases between. This CDR3 region has 13 residues. The germline CDR1 and CDR2 sequences are DFQATT and SNEGSKA (reference sequence). CDR3 in amino acids: CSASIPYTGELFF. The CDR3 region has the DNA TGCAGTGCTAGTATCCCCTACACCGGGGAGCTGTTTTTT.

J is TRBJ1-4 and V is TRBV29-1; 7 bases match TRBD1. V was pared by 6 bases and J by 1 base, with 5 bases of the junction left unmatched. Germline V gene lookup returns CDR1 SQVTM and CDR2 ANQGSEA. The CDR3 extends over 14 amino acids. CDR3 sequence: CSVRDRLTNEKLFF. The CDR3, as DNA: TGCAGCGTCCGGGACAGACTAACTAATGAAAAACTGTTTTTT.

This chain uses TRBV7-9 with TRBJ2-7; 8 bases agree with TRBD1. V was clipped by 5 bases and J by 3 bases; unmatched bases: 6. Germline CDR1 reads SEHNR; CDR2 reads FQNEAQ (reference sequence). The CDR3 length is 14 residues. CDR3 amino acids: CASSPFGQGYEQYF. The CDR3, as DNA: TGTGCCAGCAGCCCATTCGGACAGGGCTACGAGCAGTACTTC. The full variable domain, its missing parts supplied by reference TRBV7-9 and TRBJ2-7, is DTGVSQNPRHKITKRGQNVTFRCDPISEHNRLYWYRQTLGQGPEFLTYFQNEAQLEKSRLLSDRFSAERPKGSFSTLEIQRTEQGDSAMYLCASSPFGQGYEQYFGPGTRLTVT.

The J gene is TRBJ1-1, the V gene TRBV6-2 or TRBV6-3, with 8 bases identical to TRBD1. Germline trimming cut 4 bases from V and 0 bases from J; bases unmatched to any gene: 10. The CDR3 contains 17 residues. Germline lookup yields CDR1 MNHEY and CDR2 SVGEGT. The CDR3 DNA follows: TGTGCCAGCAGTTCCCCCCCAGGGGGCACTATGAACACTGAAGCTTTCTTT. Its translation: CASSSPPGGTMNTEAFF.

V and J are TRBV27 and TRBJ1-2, with 7 bases aligning to TRBD1. The CDR3 is 15 residues long. The J segment lost 7 bases and the V segment lost 5 bases, leaving 13 bases of the junction unmatched. Per germline, CDR1 MNHEY and CDR2 SMNVEV (reference sequence). CDR3 DNA sequence: TGTGCCAGCAGTGTTCTGGGGCAGGGGGAAGGTGGCTACACCTTC. This gives the protein CASSVLGQGEGGYTF.

This chain joins TRBV2 and TRBJ2-5; TRBD2 might be the D (6 bases). The CDR3 sequence is 13 residues long. CDR1 is SNHLY, CDR2 FYNNEI, per germline. With 6 bases removed from V and 2 bases from J, the gap between germline ends came to 10 bases. The CDR3 protein is CASSRDLQETQYF. For the CDR3, the DNA is TGTGCCAGCAGCAGGGACTTACAAGAGACCCAGTACTTC.

This chain uses TRBV19 with TRBJ1-6; possibly TRBD1 for D (6 bases). With 7 bases removed from V and 13 bases from J, the gap between germline ends came to 17 bases. Germline CDR1 reads LNHDA; CDR2 reads SQIVND (reference sequence). This CDR3 has 13 residues. CDR3 sequence: CASISTRGGPLHF. The CDR3 DNA reads TGTGCCAGTATTTCAACCAGGGGCGGGCCCCTCCACTTT.

This clone came up a few times. J is TRBJ1-6 and V is TRBV3-1 (or the pseudogene TRBV3-2); 7 positions match TRBD1. The CDR3 covers 15 residues. After removal of 1 base from V and 7 bases from J, the junction contained 4 bases not matched to a gene. Germline values: CDR1 LGHDT, CDR2 YNNKEL (reference sequence). Here the CDR3 reads CASSQVTGANSPLHF. The CDR3 region has the DNA TGTGCCAGCAGCCAAGTCACAGGGGCCAATTCACCCCTCCACTTT.

This chain connects TRBV19 to TRBJ2-5; 7 bases fit TRBD2. The length of the CDR3 is 13 residues. V shed 6 bases and J 7 bases; nucleotides not matched to a gene: 8. Germline loops: CDR1 LNHDA, CDR2 SQIVND (reference sequence). Here the CDR3 reads CASSPGLKGTQYF. The CDR3 nucleotides read TGTGCCAGTAGCCCGGGACTAAAAGGGACCCAGTACTTC.

The chain joins TRBV21-1 to TRBJ2-1; the D call in the table, TRBD2, was not verified against the DNA. TRBV21-1 is an annotated pseudogene. There are 14 residues in the CDR3. The DNA of the CDR3 is TGTGCCAGCAGCTGCGGGAGGGCGGGCAATGAGCAGTTCTTC. Encoded protein: CASSCGRAGNEQFF.

V usage is TRBV3-1 (or the pseudogene TRBV3-2) and J usage is TRBJ2-1; TRBD2 matches 8 bases. This CDR3 has 13 amino acids. The V gene's germline CDR1 is LGHDT and CDR2 YNNKEL (reference sequence). J lost 7 bases, V lost 2 bases, and 1 base had no gene match. The CDR3 spells CASSQKRENEQFF. CDR3 nucleotides: TGTGCCAGCAGCCAAAAGCGGGAGAATGAGCAGTTCTTC.

This chain connects TRBV7-2 to TRBJ1-1; D is perhaps TRBD1 (5 bases). The germline V and J ends were trimmed by 6 bases and 5 bases, with 16 bases remaining between them. Germline CDR1 and CDR2: SGHTA and FQGNSA. CDR3 length: 14 residues. CDR3 sequence reads: CASRLTGGRTEAFF. DNA for the CDR3: TGTGCCAGCAGATTAACGGGGGGTCGGACTGAAGCTTTCTTT.

This rearrangement joins TRBV10-1 to TRBJ1-1; TRBD1 is a possible D gene (5 bases). The germline gives CDR1 WNHNN, CDR2 SYGVQD (reference sequence). The CDR3 runs 9 residues. Deletions cut 5 bases from V and 10 bases from J, with 5 bases between. CDR3 region: CASSTGAFF. The DNA for the CDR3 is TGCGCCAGCAGTACAGGAGCTTTCTTT.

J is TRBJ2-1 and V is TRBV5-1; tentative D call: TRBD1 (5 bases). The ends were cut back, 2 bases at V and 2 bases at J, with 8 bases in the middle. The CDR3 is made up of 14 amino acids. CDR1 and CDR2 from the germline V gene are SGHRS and YFSETQ. The CDR3 region has the DNA TGCGCCAGCAGCTTACAGGTTACCTACAATGAGCAGTTCTTC. Its protein is CASSLQVTYNEQFF.

Only one count was recorded for this clone. The J gene is TRBJ2-1, the V gene TRBV7-8; possible D gene TRBD2, 6 bases. This CDR3 contains 15 residues. CDR1 and CDR2 (germline): SGHVS, FQNEAQ. V was shortened by 5 bases and J by 9 bases, with 20 bases between the two germline ends. CDR3 sequence reads: CASSPHPEGPGEQFF. The CDR3 region has the DNA TGTGCCAGCAGCCCACACCCGGAGGGTCCTGGTGAGCAGTTCTTC.

The chain uses TRBV5-5 and TRBJ1-1; tentative D call: TRBD1 (6 bases). The CDR3 is made up of 14 amino acids. V lost 3 bases, J lost 6 bases, and 15 bases lay in between. Germline-derived CDR1 and CDR2 are SGHKS and YYEKEE (reference sequence). CDR3 sequence reads: CASSSQTGYAEAFF. The CDR3, as DNA: TGTGCCAGCAGCTCGCAAACAGGGTACGCTGAAGCTTTCTTT.

The chain joins TRBV6-5 to TRBJ2-2, with D perhaps TRBD2 (5 bases). In germline, CDR1 is MNHEY, CDR2 SVGAGI. V dropped 9 bases and J dropped 7 bases, with 12 bases sitting between them. The CDR3 runs 12 residues. CDR3 DNA sequence: TGTGCCAGTTCGAGGGCGTTCGGGGAGCTGTTTTTT. It yields the protein CASSRAFGELFF.

V gene TRBV5-6 combines with J gene TRBJ1-6; 7 nucleotides align to TRBD1. Per the germline V gene, CDR1 is SGHDT and CDR2 is YYEEEE. This CDR3 is 15 amino acids long. V dropped 2 bases and J dropped 4; count of bases not matched to a gene: 3. The CDR3 region is CASSLEGAYNSPLHF. The CDR3 DNA follows: TGTGCCAGCAGCTTAGAGGGGGCTTATAATTCACCCCTCCACTTT. Full variable domain (missing parts from reference TRBV5-6 and TRBJ1-6): DAGVTQSPTHLIKTRGQQVTLRCSPKSGHDTVSWYQQALGQGPQFIFQYYEEEERQRGNFPDRFSGHQFPNYSSELNVNALLLGDSALYLCASSLEGAYNSPLHFGNGTRLTVT.

V and J are TRBV18 and TRBJ2-1; 12 bases fit TRBD1. Trimming cost V 6 bases and J 4 bases; bases outside gene matches: 7. From germline, CDR1 is KGHSH and CDR2 LQKENI. The CDR3 loop spans 16 amino acids. The CDR3 sequence: CASSPAGQGAYNEQFF. The CDR3 DNA reads as TGTGCCAGCTCCCCAGCGGGACAGGGGGCGTACAATGAGCAGTTCTTC. Variable domain in full (rest from reference TRBV18 and TRBJ2-1): NAGVMQNPRHLVRRRGQEARLRCSPMKGHSHVYWYRQLPEEGLKFMVYLQKENIIDESGMPKERFSAEFPKEGPSILRIQQVVRGDSAAYFCASSPAGQGAYNEQFFGPGTRLTVL.

This chain links TRBV4-1 with TRBJ2-7; D remains unclear. Germline CDR1 MGHRA, CDR2 YSYEKL. V was shortened by 0 bases and J by 5 bases, with 17 bases between the two germline ends. This CDR3 comprises 16 residues. For the CDR3, the DNA is TGCGCCAGCAGCCAAGATCAAAAACGGTCGTCCGACGAGCAGTACTTC. It encodes CASSQDQKRSSDEQYF.